The 26 T cell receptor beta chains presented below share a single source sample, sequenced in a study of blood T cell repertoires in COVID-19. Here immunoSEQ multiplex PCR was the method, and the copy in TCRdb shows in-frame clones only, minus some. The data show tens of thousands of clones, with 75% to 90% seen just once and approximately 6.8% held by the top ten. Sequencing was carried out using peripheral blood. The receptor set was obtained from a woman aged 80 or over with active COVID-19.

The CDR3: CASSMEYQPQHF. CDR3 nucleotides: TGTGCCAGTAGTATGGAGTATCAGCCCCAGCATTTT. This chain uses TRBV19 with TRBJ1-5; D remains ambiguous. This CDR3 region has 12 residues. The germline V and J ends were trimmed by 3 bases and 5 bases, with 5 bases remaining between them. Germline V gene sequence: CDR1 LNHDA, CDR2 SQIVND (reference sequence).

The rearrangement uses TRBV6-6 and TRBJ1-5; weak D call: TRBD1 (6 bases). V shed 0 bases and J shed 7 bases, with 10 bases lying between them. This CDR3 spans 14 amino acids. Germline CDR1 MNHNY, CDR2 SVGAGI (reference sequence). The CDR3 DNA reads TGTGCCAGCAGTTACTCCAACAGGGAACAGCCCCAGCATTTT. It translates to CASSYSNREQPQHF.

J is TRBJ2-7 and V is TRBV7-8, with a weak D call TRBD2 (5 bases). The CDR3 is made up of 16 amino acids. V was pared by 5 bases and J by 2 bases, with 19 bases between. In germline, CDR1 is SGHVS, CDR2 FQNEAQ. The CDR3 protein is CASSHVGGGLAYEQYF. Here the CDR3 DNA reads TGTGCCAGCAGCCACGTAGGAGGCGGGCTCGCCTACGAGCAGTACTTC.

The DNA of the CDR3 is TGTGCCAGCAGCCCACAGGGGAGCACAGATACGCAGTATTTT. Translating gives CASSPQGSTDTQYF. The V and J genes are TRBV11-3 and TRBJ2-3; 7 nucleotides agree with TRBD1. The germline V gene encodes CDR1 SGHNT and CDR2 YENEEA. Unmatched junction bases numbered 2, after V lost 5 bases and J lost 0 bases. There are 14 residues in the CDR3.

The chain has TRBV5-1 and TRBJ1-5, with D perhaps TRBD1 (5 bases). V was clipped by 4 bases and J by 3 bases, with 11 bases between them. Germline V lookup: CDR1 SGHRS, CDR2 YFSETQ. This CDR3 has 14 amino acids. In DNA, the CDR3 is TGCGCCAGCAGCAGCGGGACCCCCAATCAGCCCCAGCATTTT. It is translated as CASSSGTPNQPQHF.

This clone appeared a single time. The chain links TRBV9 to TRBJ2-5; D call uncertain. The CDR3 length is 13 residues. Germline V lookup: CDR1 SGDLS, CDR2 YYNGEE. The V gene lost 3 bases and the J gene lost 2 bases, with 8 bases spanning the gap. CDR3 sequence (DNA): TGTGCCAGCAGCGGAGGCCGGCAAGAGACCCAGTACTTC. This sequence encodes CASSGGRQETQYF.

In regard to this clone: Relative to the germline gene, one junction end is altered; a read error may explain this. The J gene is TRBJ2-5, the V gene TRBV4-2, with TRBD2 matching over 11 bases. The germline V gene has CDR1 LGHNA and CDR2 YNFKEQ. The CDR3 has 13 residues. The DNA of the CDR3 is TGTGCCAGCAGCCAAGATCGGGGACTAGCGGTTAACTTC. Its translation is CASSQDRGLAVNF.

The chain is built from TRBV19 and TRBJ2-3, with D perhaps TRBD2 (5 bases). CDR3 length: 13 amino acids. Germline V gene sequence: CDR1 LNHDA, CDR2 SQIVND (reference sequence). The V end lost 10 bases, the J end lost 2 bases, and 13 bases lay between the germline ends. DNA for the CDR3: TGTGCCACCTCTTCGGGGTCCACAGATACGCAGTATTTT. Its protein is CATSSGSTDTQYF. Full variable domain (missing parts from reference TRBV19 and TRBJ2-3): DGGITQSPKYLFRKEGQNVTLSCEQNLNHDAMYWYRQDPGQGLRLIYYSQIVNDFQKGDIAEGYSVSREKKESFPLTVTSAQKNPTAFYLCATSSGSTDTQYFGPGTRLTVL.

The V call is TRBV7-2, the J call TRBJ2-2, with D perhaps TRBD2 (6 bases). This CDR3 is 16 amino acids long. The germline CDR1 and CDR2 sequences are SGHTA and FQGNSA. Trimming removed 5 bases at V and 0 bases at J, with 13 bases between. As DNA, the CDR3 is TGTGCCAGCAGCCCCCGCGCGGGGACGAACACCGGGGAGCTGTTTTTT. Its protein product is CASSPRAGTNTGELFF.

The rearrangement uses TRBV11-2 and TRBJ2-3; TRBD2 matches 12 bases. The CDR3 contains 17 residues. The germline V gene encodes CDR1 SGHAT and CDR2 FQNNGV. V shed 5 bases and J 3 bases; nucleotides not matched to a gene: 9. CDR3 DNA sequence: TGTGCCAGCAGCCACAGACTAGCGGGAGCTAATACAGATACGCAGTATTTT. Its protein is CASSHRLAGANTDTQYF. Drawing the rest from reference TRBV11-2 and TRBJ2-3, the complete variable domain is EAGVAQSPRYKIIEKRQSVAFWCNPISGHATLYWYQQILGQGPKLLIQFQNNGVVDDSQLPKDRFSAERLKGVDSTLKIQPAKLEDSAVYLCASSHRLAGANTDTQYFGPGTRLTVL.

CDR3 in amino acids: CASSMTRHGELFF. In DNA form, the CDR3 reads TGTGCCAGCAGCATGACGAGGCACGGGGAGCTGTTTTTT. The chain has TRBV7-3 and TRBJ2-2, with unresolved D. Per the germline V gene, CDR1 is SGHTA and CDR2 is FQGTGA. This CDR3 has 13 residues. V lost 5 bases and J 7 bases, leaving 11 bases between the germline ends. Supplemented by reference TRBV7-3 and TRBJ2-2, the full variable domain reads GAGVSQTPSNKVTEKGKYVELRCDPISGHTALYWYRQSLGQGPEFLIYFQGTGAADDSGLPNDRFFAVRPEGSVSTLKIQRTERGDSAVYLCASSMTRHGELFFGEGSRLTVL.

The chain has TRBV27 and TRBJ2-7; 7 bases map to TRBD1. The V gene end was trimmed by 3 bases and the J gene end by 4 bases; junction bases not matched to a gene: 6. CDR3 size: 14 residues. Germline CDR1 and CDR2: MNHEY and SMNVEV (reference sequence). CDR3 residues: CASSLTGTEYEQYF. As DNA, the CDR3 is TGTGCCAGCAGTTTGACAGGGACGGAGTACGAGCAGTACTTC.

This chain's CDR3 is CASSREHYNEQFF. The CDR3 DNA is TGTGCCAGCAGCCGAGAGCATTACAATGAGCAGTTCTTC. The rearrangement links TRBV7-8 to TRBJ2-1, with unresolved D. CDR3 length equals 13 residues. With 5 bases removed from V and 4 bases from J, the gap between germline ends came to 9 bases. Germline CDR1 is SGHVS and CDR2 is FQNEAQ.

V usage is TRBV7-2 and J usage is TRBJ2-5; D is uncertain. CDR1 SGHTA and CDR2 FQGNSA come from the germline V gene. Trimming cost V 5 bases and J 2 bases, with 15 bases left between them. This CDR3 has 15 residues. The CDR3 region is CASSEPVWAQETQYF. In DNA form, the CDR3 reads TGTGCCAGCAGCGAGCCTGTCTGGGCACAAGAGACCCAGTACTTC.

The chain recombines TRBV9 with TRBJ2-7; the match to TRBD2 covers 13 bases. Germline V gene lookup returns CDR1 SGDLS and CDR2 YYNGEE. The CDR3 consists of 16 residues. V lost 4 bases to trimming and J lost 2 bases; unmatched junction nucleotides: 6. For the CDR3, the DNA is TGTGCCAGCAGCCCGCGGACTAGCGGGGGTCCCTACGAGCAGTACTTC. Amino acids: CASSPRTSGGPYEQYF.

This sequence joins TRBV9 and TRBJ1-1, with 12 bases identical to TRBD1. V lost 4 bases and J lost 8; bases outside the gene matches: 6. There are 14 residues in the CDR3. CDR1 and CDR2 from the germline V gene are SGDLS and YYNGEE. CDR3 residues: CASSFSGTGGEAFF. Here the CDR3 DNA reads TGTGCCAGCAGCTTTTCCGGGACAGGGGGCGAAGCTTTCTTT.

The count of this clone is one. This chain connects TRBV4-1 to TRBJ2-3; D is possibly TRBD2 (5 bases). The V end lost 4 bases, the J end lost 1 base, and 18 bases lay between the germline ends. This CDR3 has 17 residues. Germline lookup yields CDR1 MGHRA and CDR2 YSYEKL. CDR3 residues: CASSPRRAFGGTDTQYF. The CDR3 bases are TGCGCCAGCAGCCCCAGAAGGGCGTTCGGGGGCACAGATACGCAGTATTTT.

The CDR3 region is CASSPVAGGSDTQYF. In DNA, the CDR3 is TGTGCCAGCAGCCCAGTAGCGGGAGGGTCAGATACGCAGTATTTT. The V and J genes are TRBV11-2 and TRBJ2-3; 11 bases are shared with TRBD2. The germline gives CDR1 SGHAT, CDR2 FQNNGV. CDR3 size: 15 residues. The trim removed 5 bases at V and 4 bases at J, leaving 5 bases unmatched.

In its sample, this clone was seen once. The rearrangement links TRBV19 to TRBJ2-6; tentatively, D is TRBD1 (5 bases). Germline assignment: CDR1 LNHDA and CDR2 SQIVND (reference sequence). The ends were cut back, 6 bases at V and 0 bases at J, with 9 bases in the middle. This CDR3 region has 15 residues. DNA of the CDR3: TGTGCCAGTAGGACAGTCAACTCTGGGGCCAACGTCCTGACTTTC. Translated: CASRTVNSGANVLTF.

The chain joins TRBV19 to TRBJ2-5; D might be TRBD1 (6 bases). CDR1 and CDR2 (germline): LNHDA, SQIVND (reference sequence). The CDR3 sequence is 13 residues long. The ends were cut back, 5 bases at V and 5 bases at J, with 12 bases in the middle. The CDR3 bases are TGTGCCAGTAGTGCTGAGGGGGTGGAGACCCAGTACTTC. As protein: CASSAEGVETQYF. Supplemented by reference TRBV19 and TRBJ2-5, the full variable domain reads DGGITQSPKYLFRKEGQNVTLSCEQNLNHDAMYWYRQDPGQGLRLIYYSQIVNDFQKGDIAEGYSVSREKKESFPLTVTSAQKNPTAFYLCASSAEGVETQYFGPGTRLLVL.

This clone was counted once. J is TRBJ1-2 and V is TRBV7-2; D unclear. Trimming removed 0 bases at V and 2 bases at J, with 4 bases between. From germline, CDR1 is SGHTA and CDR2 FQGNSA. This CDR3 is 13 amino acids long. CDR3 protein: CASSLAGNYGYTF. The DNA of the CDR3 is TGTGCCAGCAGCTTAGCGGGCAACTATGGCTACACCTTC.

The chain uses TRBV9 and TRBJ2-1; TRBD2 matches at 9 bases. Trimming took 1 base from V and 0 from J; bases not matched to a gene: 2. The CDR3 is made up of 16 amino acids. The V gene's germline CDR1 is SGDLS and CDR2 YYNGEE. The CDR3 reads CASSVRSGSSYNEQFF. CDR3 bases: TGTGCCAGCAGCGTACGTAGCGGGAGCTCCTACAATGAGCAGTTCTTC.

This chain uses TRBV24-1 with TRBJ2-1, with D possibly matching TRBD2 (6 bases). V was pared by 7 bases and J by 0 bases, with 15 bases between. Germline V gives CDR1 KGHDR, CDR2 SFDVKD. The CDR3 contains 16 residues. DNA of the CDR3: TGTGCCACCAGCGCCGTGGCCGGGAGCTCCTACAATGAGCAGTTCTTC. It yields the protein CATSAVAGSSYNEQFF.

The chain combines TRBV28 with TRBJ2-1; TRBD1 matches at 8 bases. This CDR3 is 15 amino acids long. The V gene end was trimmed by 5 bases and the J gene end by 7 bases; junction bases not matched to a gene: 10. Germline V gene sequence: CDR1 MDHEN, CDR2 SYDVKM. In nucleotides, the CDR3 is TGTGCCAGCAGTGCCGCCACAGGGGGTCGGAATGAGCAGTTCTTC. As protein: CASSAATGGRNEQFF.

The chain combines TRBV5-4 with TRBJ2-1; 9 positions agree with TRBD2. J gave up 3 bases and V 5 bases, and 9 bases lay outside the gene matches. The germline CDR1 and CDR2 sequences are SGHNT and YYREEE (reference sequence). The CDR3 consists of 16 residues. CDR3 nucleotide sequence: TGTGCCAGCAGACCCGCCCAGCGGGAGGTCTACAATGAGCAGTTCTTC. Its protein is CASRPAQREVYNEQFF. Variable domain in full (rest from reference TRBV5-4 and TRBJ2-1): ETGVTQSPTHLIKTRGQQVTLRCSSQSGHNTVSWYQQALGQGPQFIFQYYREEENGRGNFPPRFSGLQFPNYSSELNVNALELDDSALYLCASRPAQREVYNEQFFGPGTRLTVL.

The J gene is TRBJ1-3, the V gene TRBV11-2; tentatively, D is TRBD1 (6 bases). Germline lookup yields CDR1 SGHAT and CDR2 FQNNGV. This CDR3 contains 16 residues. With 4 bases removed from V and 0 bases from J, the gap between germline ends came to 13 bases. CDR3 sequence: CASSWGGANSGNTIYF. In nucleotides, the CDR3 is TGTGCCAGCAGCTGGGGGGGGGCAAACTCTGGAAACACCATATATTTT.